This TCR beta chain originates from a study of the immune and genomic landscape of osteosarcoma (dated by TCRdb to about 2020). Background on the whole study: A total of about 50 pediatric and adult patients with high-grade osteosarcoma made up the overall cohort, and the median age at diagnosis was around 30 years (range roughly 5-85). Poor-risk disease was overrepresented in the cohort, as 73% of patients had an unfavorable pathologic response to standard therapy and more than 55% had died. Patients in the overall cohort were 60% male, and roughly 80% presented with localized disease at diagnosis. The study profiled osteosarcoma specimens with whole genome, RNA and T-cell receptor sequencing plus immunohistochemistry and reverse phase protein arrays to define immunogenic potential. TCR sequencing results were integrated with transcriptome, protein array and immunostaining data to characterize the osteosarcoma immunogenomic landscape. An explanation for the limited clinical activity of immune checkpoint inhibitors in osteosarcoma was sought in the study. A few patients contributed a couple of samples from the same tumor site. Paper-wide results and their limitations: Clonality benchmarks came from external normal skin and healthy peripheral blood data rather than matched normal tissue. In five cases, the repertoire was dominated by a single hyperexpanded clone, and fewer than 100 T-cell clonotypes were detected in all five cases. TCR productive clonality was higher in the immune-hot C3 cluster than the cold C1 cluster but still low overall. Sample size was not determined by any statistical method, because osteosarcoma is rare and every possible sample was collected. Matched blood was collected from only two patients, alongside the frozen tumor specimens. Overall, productive TCR clonality was low, with an average of 0.09 and a maximum of 0.3, which suggests limited T-cell clonal expansion.

Of note for this clone: Its antigen is unknown. It has no much larger one-base neighbor in the sample; base qualities were not kept.

TCR beta chain CDR3 regions were immunosequenced using the ImmunoSEQ Assay (Adaptive Biotechnologies). The published analysis was carried out like this. TCRB rearrangements, read counts, read proportions and gene usage were exported through the ImmunoSEQ Analyzer platform. T-cell clonality was computed as 1 minus Pielou's evenness on productive rearrangements. In the clonal space homeostasis analysis, clonotypes were grouped as rare, small, medium, large or hyperexpanded (0.01 to 1 of the repertoire). TCR productive clonality was compared across immune clusters C1, C2 and C3 using the Wilcoxon rank sum test. TCRdb retrieved this table from immuneACCESS and kept in-frame rearrangements only. Not all clones are present; in checked studies, unresolved V genes account for under half, and no reason is known for the remainder. V, J and clone size derive from that table, while D and trimming were established from the DNA sequence. The sample table records approximately 9,400 clones; around two thirds of these occur just once. More than 15% of the sample rests with the top ten.

Specimens were post-treatment primary, local recurrence and metastasis tumors from poor-prognosis patients. The CDR3 has 13 amino acids, counting the end cysteine and phenylalanine. Only the CDR3 region is kept as DNA, spanning 39 bases read in frame from base 1. Between the V and J ends, shortened by 4 bases and 4 bases respectively, the junction contains 8 bases. According to the germline V gene (reference sequence), CDR1 reads MNHNY and CDR2 reads SVGAGI. The sample taken for sequencing was osteosarcoma tumor tissue from the lung. The sequence derives from a human donor with osteosarcoma. The chain was built from TRBV6-6 and TRBJ2-1, with the D gene uncertain. The nucleotide sequence reads as follows: TGTGCCAGCAGTTCGACGGATTACAATGAGCAGTTCTTC. It encodes CASSSTDYNEQFF.